Given below is one T cell receptor (beta chain) in context. Its recognized antigen is unknown. No base quality information exists; no much larger clone differs at one position. This sample was included in a study of cytotoxic CD8 clonotypes in ibrutinib-treated CLL (dated by TCRdb to the early 2020s). About the study as a whole: In this cohort, 15 patients were treatment-naive and more than 9 were relapsed/refractory, while around 17 had unmutated IGHV. On average, each sample had about 260,000 productive templates and almost 95,000 productive rearrangements. Partial responses were observed in roughly 25 patients and complete responses in 2; after a median follow-up of 68 months, remission was maintained in approximately 14 patients and progression was observed in 12. Cryopreserved peripheral blood mononuclear cells were collected at three points: before therapy, at response, and at either sustained remission or disease progression. Of the 70 to 90 people in the trial, around 26 had longitudinal samples available. Every remission and progressive disease sample was obtained while ibrutinib was still being received by the patients. The response samples were drawn at a median of approximately 11 months into treatment, with a range of about 6 to 40 months. Study-wide findings and limitations: An increase in clonality was observed at ibrutinib response, with clonality remaining stable during sustained remission and falling back toward baseline at progression. Public clonotypes were rare and either shrank or stayed stable during treatment, and the rise in clonality at ibrutinib response reflected expansion of private clonotypes. At baseline, clonality was higher than in age-matched healthy donors and showed a strong correlation with circulating CD8+ T-cell counts. Sustained-remission and progressing patients did not have matched sampling times, and lymph node repertoires were not examined.

The time point label, read with the paper, signifies: about a year on ibrutinib. For TCR beta library preparation, about 2.2 micrograms of genomic DNA was extracted from cryopreserved PBMCs. Longitudinal blood samples from CLL patients on ibrutinib monotherapy underwent high-throughput TCR beta sequencing. The patients took part in an open-label, single-center phase 2 trial of ibrutinib monotherapy. The germline V and J ends show losses of 6 bases and 4 bases respectively, and no gene match explains 5 bases of the junction. Looking up the germline V gene (reference sequence) yields CDR1 SEHNR and CDR2 FQNEAQ. The CDR3 sequence holds 14 residues, the cysteine and phenylalanine included. Solely the CDR3 DNA is kept, with 42 bases framed from the first base. Each clonotype received, on average, about 9.7x coverage in deep resolution sequencing performed on a MiSeq, where the target depth lay between 1 in 1 million and 1 in 200,000 T cells. TCR beta libraries were generated with the immunoSEQ hsTCRB Kit. The published analysis was carried out like this. Data were analyzed with ImmunoSEQ Data Assistant and ImmunoSEQ Analyzer, with V, D and J genes assigned per IMGT definitions. Clonality, which ranges from 0 to 1, was calculated by subtracting the normalized Shannon entropy of productive rearrangement frequencies from one. Public clonotype analysis was restricted to overrepresented clonotypes comprising at least 0.05% of each patient's repertoire. Repertoires from some 14 age-matched healthy donors in immuneACCESS were used as clonality controls. In TCRdb, the immuneACCESS table is reduced to in-frame sequences with V and J assigned. These tables do not hold every clone; where another copy was compared, an unresolved V gene accounts for under half, and the others remain unexplained. The V and J calls and clone size come from that table; D and trimming were worked out from the DNA. A total of more than 50,000 clones appear in this sample, 57% of them only once. Roughly 15% of the sample rests with the top ten.

The chain couples TRBV7-9 to TRBJ2-2, with 7 middle bases fitting TRBD1. This sequence originates from a human donor with chronic lymphocytic leukemia. Sequenced here: PBMCs, sampled after 12 months of ibrutinib treatment. The DNA reads TGTGCCAGCAGAAGGGACAGCGGCACCGGGGAGCTGTTTTTT. It encodes CASRRDSGTGELFF.